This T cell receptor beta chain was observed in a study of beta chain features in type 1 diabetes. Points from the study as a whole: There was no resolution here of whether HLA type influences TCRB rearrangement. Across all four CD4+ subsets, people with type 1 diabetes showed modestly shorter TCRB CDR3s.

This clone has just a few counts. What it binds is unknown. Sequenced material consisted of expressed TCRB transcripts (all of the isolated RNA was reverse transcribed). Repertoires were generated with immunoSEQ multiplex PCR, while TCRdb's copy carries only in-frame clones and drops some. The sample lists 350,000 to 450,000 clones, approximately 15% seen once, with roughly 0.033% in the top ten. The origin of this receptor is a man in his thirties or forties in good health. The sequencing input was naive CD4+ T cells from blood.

The CDR3 loop reads CASSVGRGLYNEQFF. The CDR3, as DNA: TGTGCCAGCAGCGTAGGCAGGGGGCTCTACAATGAGCAGTTCTTC. The chain carries TRBV9 and TRBJ2-1; 8 nucleotides line up with TRBD1. The trim removed 0 bases at V and 3 bases at J, leaving 2 bases unmatched. From germline, CDR1 is SGDLS and CDR2 YYNGEE. This CDR3 has 15 residues.